This TCR beta chain was recovered during a study of CD8 T cells in ankylosing spondylitis (dated by TCRdb to about 2017). Study-wide context: T cell receptor beta repertoires were profiled in healthy donors and ankylosing spondylitis patients so that disease-linked TCR variants could be found. The full study cohort was made up of about 25 ankylosing spondylitis patients and fewer than 120 healthy donors. Peripheral blood was sampled, and synovial fluid was also collected from ankylosing spondylitis patients.

Overall study outcomes, separate from this receptor: A CD8+ phenotype was shown by the disease-linked clones, which were found at relatively low frequencies in peripheral blood. The disease-linked clones were reported as significantly enriched in matched synovial fluid samples from ankylosing spondylitis patients. Some TCR beta motif variants had previously been reported in synovial fluid and blood of reactive arthritis patients, which suggested common disease-initiation mechanisms. A TCR beta motif made up of several highly homologous amino acid variants appeared to be characteristic of blood from ankylosing spondylitis patients.

This clonotype has at least ten counts. The antigen it binds to is not known. No base qualities exist here, and no much larger clone lies one base off it. The V and J ends are trimmed by 4 bases and 0 bases, leaving 6 bases between them. The CDR3 holds 13 amino acids from the cysteine to the phenylalanine. Only the CDR3 region is kept as DNA, spanning 39 bases read in frame from base 1. According to the germline V gene, CDR1 reads SGHAT and CDR2 reads FQNNGV. These reads were obtained on an Illumina HiSeq 2500. TCR beta libraries were prepared by quantitative 5'-RACE with molecular barcodes. On the study's bioinformatics: To identify disease-linked TCR variants, a new computational method was used, one built on a probabilistic model of VDJ rearrangement. TCRdb reworked the public reads: Q25 trimming with fastp, MiXCR clone assembly, productive beta chains retained. All rows with the same CDR3 protein become a single entry with the most common DNA and genes. The V and J calls reflect TCRdb's pipeline rather than the authors' work. This sample gives some 220,000 distinct CDR3 sequences in total; about 6.7% of them show up just once. The ten largest clones capture 12% to 15% of the sample.

The sample comprised blood, either unsorted or a sorted T cell fraction (not recorded which). This TCR derives from a male donor with ankylosing spondylitis. Here the chain combines TRBV11-2 and TRBJ1-2; no D gene can be assigned with confidence. The CDR3: CASSSAPNYGYTF. The DNA reads as follows: TGTGCCAGCAGCTCGGCACCTAACTATGGCTACACCTTC.